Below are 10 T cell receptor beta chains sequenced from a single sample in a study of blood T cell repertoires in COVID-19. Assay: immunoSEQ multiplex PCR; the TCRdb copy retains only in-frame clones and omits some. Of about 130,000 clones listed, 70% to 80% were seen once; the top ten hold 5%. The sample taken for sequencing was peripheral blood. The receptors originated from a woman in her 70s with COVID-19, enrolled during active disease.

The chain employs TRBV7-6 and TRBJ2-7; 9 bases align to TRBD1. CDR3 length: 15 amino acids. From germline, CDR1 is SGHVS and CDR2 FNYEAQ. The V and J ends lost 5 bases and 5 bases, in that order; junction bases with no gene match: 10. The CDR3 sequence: CASSLSGTGPDEQYF. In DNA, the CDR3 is TGTGCCAGCAGCCTCTCGGGGACAGGGCCCGACGAGCAGTACTTC. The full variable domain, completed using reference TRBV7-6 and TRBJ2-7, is GAGVSQSPRYKVTKRGQDVALRCDPISGHVSLYWYRQALGQGPEFLTYFNYEAQQDKSGLPNDRFSAERPEGSISTLTIQRTEQRDSAMYRCASSLSGTGPDEQYFGPGTRLTVT.

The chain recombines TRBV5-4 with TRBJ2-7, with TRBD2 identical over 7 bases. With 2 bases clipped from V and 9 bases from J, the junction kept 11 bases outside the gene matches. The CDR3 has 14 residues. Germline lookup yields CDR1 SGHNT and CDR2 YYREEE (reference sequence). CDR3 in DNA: TGTGCCAGCAGCTTCTGGGGAGGGGTTTCGGTGCAGTACTTC. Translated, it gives CASSFWGGVSVQYF.

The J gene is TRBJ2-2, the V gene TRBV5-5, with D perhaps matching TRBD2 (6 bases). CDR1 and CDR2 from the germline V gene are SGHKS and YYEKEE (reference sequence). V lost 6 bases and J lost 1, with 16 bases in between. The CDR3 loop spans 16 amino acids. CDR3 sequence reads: CASNPRGLRNTGELFF. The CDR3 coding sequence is TGTGCCAGCAACCCCCGGGGGTTACGGAACACCGGGGAGCTGTTTTTT.

The CDR3 loop reads CASSKGTGGVGEKLFF. The CDR3 DNA sequence: TGTGCCAGCAGCAAGGGGACAGGGGGAGTCGGGGAAAAACTGTTTTTT. The chain employs TRBV7-2 and TRBJ1-4; 11 nucleotides match TRBD1. Germline CDR1 is SGHTA and CDR2 is FQGNSA. The junction had 10 bases not matched to a gene; V was cut back by 5 bases and J by 8 bases. CDR3 length: 16 amino acids.

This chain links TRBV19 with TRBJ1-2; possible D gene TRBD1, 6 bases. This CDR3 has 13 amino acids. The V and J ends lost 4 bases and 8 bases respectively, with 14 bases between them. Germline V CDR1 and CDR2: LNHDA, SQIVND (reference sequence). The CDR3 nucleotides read TGTGCCAGTAGTAGACCCGAGGGGGTCGGCTACACCTTC. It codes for CASSRPEGVGYTF.

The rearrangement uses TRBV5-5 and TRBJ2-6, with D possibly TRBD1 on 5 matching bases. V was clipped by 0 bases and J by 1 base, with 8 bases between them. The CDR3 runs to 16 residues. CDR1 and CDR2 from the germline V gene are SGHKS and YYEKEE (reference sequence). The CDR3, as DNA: TGTGCCAGCAGCTTGGCCAGGGATTCTGGGGCCAACGTCCTGACTTTC. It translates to CASSLARDSGANVLTF.

As DNA, the CDR3 is TGTGCCAGCAGCACTCGACAGGGTATAGGGGAGCTGTTTTTT. This sequence encodes CASSTRQGIGELFF. The chain is built from TRBV13 and TRBJ2-2; 7 bases fit TRBD1. This CDR3 has 14 amino acids. V trimming: 5 bases; J trimming: 8 bases; junction bases outside the gene matches: 8. Per germline, CDR1 PRHDT and CDR2 FYEKMQ (reference sequence).

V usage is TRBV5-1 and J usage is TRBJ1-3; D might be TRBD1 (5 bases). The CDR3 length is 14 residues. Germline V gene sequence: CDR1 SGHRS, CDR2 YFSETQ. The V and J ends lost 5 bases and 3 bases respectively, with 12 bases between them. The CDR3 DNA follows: TGCGCCAGCAGTGCGGGGACGGATGGAAACACCATATATTTT. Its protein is CASSAGTDGNTIYF. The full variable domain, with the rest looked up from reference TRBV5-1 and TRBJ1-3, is KAGVTQTPRYLIKTRGQQVTLSCSPISGHRSVSWYQQTPGQGLQFLFEYFSETQRNKGNFPGRFSGRQFSNSRSEMNVSTLELGDSALYLCASSAGTDGNTIYFGEGSWLTVV.

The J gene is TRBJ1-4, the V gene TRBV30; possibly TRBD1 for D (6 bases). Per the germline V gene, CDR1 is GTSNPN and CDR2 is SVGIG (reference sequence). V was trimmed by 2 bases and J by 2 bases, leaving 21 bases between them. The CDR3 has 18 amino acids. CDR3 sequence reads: CAWSNIRGQDRTNEKLFF. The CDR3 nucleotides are TGTGCCTGGAGTAACATCAGGGGCCAGGACCGGACTAATGAAAAACTGTTTTTT.

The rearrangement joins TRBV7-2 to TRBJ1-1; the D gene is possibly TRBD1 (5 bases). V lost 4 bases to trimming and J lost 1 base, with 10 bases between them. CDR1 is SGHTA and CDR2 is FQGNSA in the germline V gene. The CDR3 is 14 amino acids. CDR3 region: CASSSNTGNTEAFF. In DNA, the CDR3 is TGTGCCAGCAGCTCTAACACAGGGAACACTGAAGCTTTCTTT.